This T cell receptor (beta chain) was sequenced for a study of cytomegalovirus exposure and HLA in healthy donors. This CDR3 is built from 13 residues. V dropped 4 bases and J dropped 3; count of bases not matched to a gene: 3. CDR1 SQVTM and CDR2 ANQGSEA come from the germline V gene. The PCR was carried out with 60 Vbeta primers and 13 Jbeta primers. Repertoires were generated with immunoSEQ multiplex PCR, while TCRdb's copy carries only in-frame clones and drops some. Of 100,000 or so clones in the sample, about 83% were seen once. The V call is TRBV29-1, the J call TRBJ2-1, with 7 bases that match TRBD2. The sequence came from a female donor in good health and CMV-seropositive. The specimen sequenced was PBMCs. CDR3 in amino acids: CSVGAGIYNEQFF. The CDR3, as DNA: TGCAGCGTTGGAGCGGGGATCTACAATGAGCAGTTCTTC.